This T cell receptor beta chain was recorded in a study of siplizumab effects on memory and regulatory T cells. Note on this clone: The antigen is undetermined.

CDR1 is MNHEY, CDR2 SVGAGI, per germline. This CDR3 has 15 residues. Trimming took 6 bases from V and 2 from J, leaving 14 bases between them. General study findings and limits: For mappable alloreactive CD4+ clones, the mean Treg-derived fraction was nearly 70% with siplizumab and approximately 27% in controls. Contribution to the alloresponse seemed major for naive T cells, which also seemed more diverse than memory cells. To unstimulated subsets, only a minor fraction of alloreactive clones could be mapped.

The assay looked at some 100,000 TCR templates in each sample. Clones were sequenced by immunoSEQ multiplex PCR, and TCRdb holds only the in-frame ones, with some missing. The repertoire holds about 100,000 clones, with about 92% as singletons. This chain uses TRBV6-5 with TRBJ1-3; the D gene is possibly TRBD1 (5 bases). The origin of this receptor is a human donor in good health. Sample: Tregs sorted from blood. The CDR3 coding sequence is TGTGCCAGCAGGTCTCAGGGAATTGCTGGAAACACCATATATTTT. Protein: CASRSQGIAGNTIYF.